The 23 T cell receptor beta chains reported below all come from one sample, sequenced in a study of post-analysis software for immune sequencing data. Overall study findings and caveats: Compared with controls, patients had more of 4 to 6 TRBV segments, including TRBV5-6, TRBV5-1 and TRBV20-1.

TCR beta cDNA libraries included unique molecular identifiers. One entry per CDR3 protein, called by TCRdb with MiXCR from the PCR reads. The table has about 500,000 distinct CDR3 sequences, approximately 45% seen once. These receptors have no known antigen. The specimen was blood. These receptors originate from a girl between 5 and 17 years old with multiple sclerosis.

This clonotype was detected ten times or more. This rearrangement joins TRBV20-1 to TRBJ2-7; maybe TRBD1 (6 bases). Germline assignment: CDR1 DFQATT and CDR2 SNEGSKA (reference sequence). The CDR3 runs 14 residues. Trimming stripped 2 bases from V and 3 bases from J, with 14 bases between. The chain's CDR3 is CSARSDRLDYEQYF. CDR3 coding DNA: TGCAGTGCTAGATCCGACAGGTTAGACTACGAGCAGTACTTC.

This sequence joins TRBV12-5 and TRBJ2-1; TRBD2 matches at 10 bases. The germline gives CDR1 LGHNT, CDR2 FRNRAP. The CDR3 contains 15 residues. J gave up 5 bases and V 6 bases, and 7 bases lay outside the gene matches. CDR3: CASGQTSGPDNEQFF. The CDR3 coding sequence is TGTGCTAGTGGGCAGACTAGCGGGCCTGACAATGAGCAGTTCTTC.

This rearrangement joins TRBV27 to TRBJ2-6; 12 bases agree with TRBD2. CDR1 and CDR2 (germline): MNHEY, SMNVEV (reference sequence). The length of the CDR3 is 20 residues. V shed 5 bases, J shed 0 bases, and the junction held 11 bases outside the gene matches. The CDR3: CASSHYSGTSGSSGANVLTF. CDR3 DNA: TGTGCCAGCAGTCACTATTCCGGGACTAGCGGGTCCTCTGGGGCCAACGTCCTGACTTTC.

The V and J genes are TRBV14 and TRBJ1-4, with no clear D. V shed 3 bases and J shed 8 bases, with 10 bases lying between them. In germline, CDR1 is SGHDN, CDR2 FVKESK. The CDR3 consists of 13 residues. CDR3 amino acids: CASSQDTYEKLFF. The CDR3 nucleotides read TGTGCCAGCAGCCAGGATACGTACGAAAAACTGTTTTTT.

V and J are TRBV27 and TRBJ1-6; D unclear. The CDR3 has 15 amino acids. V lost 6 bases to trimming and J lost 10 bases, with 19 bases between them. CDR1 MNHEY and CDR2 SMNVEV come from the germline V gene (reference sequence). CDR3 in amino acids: CASSLSRPVGSPLHF. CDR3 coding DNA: TGTGCCAGCAGCCTTAGTCGACCGGTAGGATCACCCCTCCACTTT.

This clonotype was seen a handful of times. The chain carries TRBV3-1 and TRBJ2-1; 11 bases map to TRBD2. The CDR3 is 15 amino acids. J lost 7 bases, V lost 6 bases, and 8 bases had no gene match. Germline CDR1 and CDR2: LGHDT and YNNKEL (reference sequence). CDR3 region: CASSPTTSGRNEQFF. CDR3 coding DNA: TGTGCCAGCAGTCCCACAACTAGCGGGAGAAATGAGCAGTTCTTC.

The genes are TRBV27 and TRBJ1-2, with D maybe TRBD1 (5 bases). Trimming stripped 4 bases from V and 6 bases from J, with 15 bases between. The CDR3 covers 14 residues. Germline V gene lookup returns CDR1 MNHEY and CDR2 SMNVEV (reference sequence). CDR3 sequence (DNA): TGTGCCAGCAGTTCCCTTGGGGGGATCAATGGCTACACCTTC. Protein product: CASSSLGGINGYTF.

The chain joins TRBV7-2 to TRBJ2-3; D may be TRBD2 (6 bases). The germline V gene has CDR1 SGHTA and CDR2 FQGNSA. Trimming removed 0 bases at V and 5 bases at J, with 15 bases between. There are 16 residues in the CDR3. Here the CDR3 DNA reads TGTGCCAGCAGCTTAGCGGGACTGTCGAGAAGAGATACGCAGTATTTT. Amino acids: CASSLAGLSRRDTQYF. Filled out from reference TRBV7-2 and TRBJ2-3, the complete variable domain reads GAGVSQSPSNKVTEKGKDVELRCDPISGHTALYWYRQSLGQGLEFLIYFQGNSAPDKSGLPSDRFSAERTGGSVSTLTIQRTQQEDSAVYLCASSLAGLSRRDTQYFGPGTRLTVL.

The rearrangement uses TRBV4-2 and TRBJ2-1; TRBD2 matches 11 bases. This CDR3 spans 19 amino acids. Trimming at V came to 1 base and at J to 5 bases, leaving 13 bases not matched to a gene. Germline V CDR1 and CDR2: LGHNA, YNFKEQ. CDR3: CASSQGGSIAGGPNNEQFF. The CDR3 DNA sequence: TGTGCCAGCAGCCAAGGGGGTAGTATAGCGGGAGGGCCGAACAATGAGCAGTTCTTC.

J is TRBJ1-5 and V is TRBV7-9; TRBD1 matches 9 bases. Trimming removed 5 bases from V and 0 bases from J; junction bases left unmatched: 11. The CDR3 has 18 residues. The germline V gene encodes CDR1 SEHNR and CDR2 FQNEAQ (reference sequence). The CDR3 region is CASSPGDRGDPSNQPQHF. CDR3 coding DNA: TGTGCCAGCAGCCCCGGTGACAGGGGGGATCCTAGCAATCAGCCCCAGCATTTT.

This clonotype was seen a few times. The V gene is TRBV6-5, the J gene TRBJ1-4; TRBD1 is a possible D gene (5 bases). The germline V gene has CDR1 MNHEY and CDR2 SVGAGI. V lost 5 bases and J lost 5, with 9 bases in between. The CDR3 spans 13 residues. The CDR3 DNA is TGTGCCAGCAGTACCTCAGGGAATGAAAAACTGTTTTTT. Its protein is CASSTSGNEKLFF.

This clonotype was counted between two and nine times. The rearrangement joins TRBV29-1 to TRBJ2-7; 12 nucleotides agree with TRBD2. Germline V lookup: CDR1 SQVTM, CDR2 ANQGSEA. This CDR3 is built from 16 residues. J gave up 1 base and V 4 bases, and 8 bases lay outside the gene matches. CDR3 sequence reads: CSVGTSGMGSSYEQYF. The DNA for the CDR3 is TGCAGCGTTGGGACTAGCGGGATGGGAAGTTCCTACGAGCAGTACTTC.

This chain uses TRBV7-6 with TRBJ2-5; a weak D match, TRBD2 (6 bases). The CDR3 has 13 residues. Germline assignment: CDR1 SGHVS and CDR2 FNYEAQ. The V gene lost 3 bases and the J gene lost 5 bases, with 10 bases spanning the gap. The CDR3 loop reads CASSFASAETQYF. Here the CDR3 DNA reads TGTGCCAGCAGCTTCGCTAGCGCGGAGACCCAGTACTTC.

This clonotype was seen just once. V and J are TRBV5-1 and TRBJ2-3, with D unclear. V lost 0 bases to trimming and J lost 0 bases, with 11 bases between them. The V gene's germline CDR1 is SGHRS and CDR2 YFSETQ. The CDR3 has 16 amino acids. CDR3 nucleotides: TGCGCCAGCAGCTTGGCTGGGCCGAGGAGCACAGATACGCAGTATTTT. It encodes CASSLAGPRSTDTQYF.

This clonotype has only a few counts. For the CDR3, the DNA is TGTGCCAGCAGTTCTTACGTCGCTAGCACAGATACGCAGTATTTT. Amino acid sequence: CASSSYVASTDTQYF. The genes are TRBV6-5 and TRBJ2-3; D is unresolved. CDR1 MNHEY and CDR2 SVGAGI come from the germline V gene. This CDR3 is 15 amino acids long. The ends were cut back, 4 bases at V and 0 bases at J, with 11 bases in the middle.

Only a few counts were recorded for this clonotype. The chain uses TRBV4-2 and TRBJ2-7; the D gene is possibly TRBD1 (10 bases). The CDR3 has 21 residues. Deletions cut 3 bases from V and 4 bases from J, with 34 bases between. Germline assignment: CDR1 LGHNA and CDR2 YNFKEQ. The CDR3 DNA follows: TGTGCCAGCAGCCAGGATTTATTGGGACAGGGGAGGCTAGCGGGATGGTACGAGCAGTACTTC. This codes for CASSQDLLGQGRLAGWYEQYF.

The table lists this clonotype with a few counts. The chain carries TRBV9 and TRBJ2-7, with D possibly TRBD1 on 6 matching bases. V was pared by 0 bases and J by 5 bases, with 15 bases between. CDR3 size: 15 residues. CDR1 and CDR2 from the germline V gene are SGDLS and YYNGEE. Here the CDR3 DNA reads TGTGCCAGCAGCGTAGCAGGCAGGGGAAACGACGAGCAGTACTTC. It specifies CASSVAGRGNDEQYF.

This CDR3 reads CASKERLAGAIDYYEQYF. The CDR3 coding sequence is TGTGCCAGCAAAGAGCGGCTAGCGGGCGCGATAGATTACTACGAGCAGTACTTC. The chain recombines TRBV2 with TRBJ2-7, with 8 bases aligning to TRBD2. In germline, CDR1 is SNHLY, CDR2 FYNNEI. The junction had 20 bases not matched to a gene; V was cut back by 7 bases and J by 3 bases. This CDR3 spans 18 amino acids.

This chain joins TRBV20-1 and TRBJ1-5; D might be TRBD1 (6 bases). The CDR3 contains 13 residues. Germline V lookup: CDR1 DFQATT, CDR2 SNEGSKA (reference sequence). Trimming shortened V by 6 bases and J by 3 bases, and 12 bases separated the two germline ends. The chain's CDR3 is CSAGDKLNQPQHF. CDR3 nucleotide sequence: TGCAGTGCGGGGGACAAACTCAATCAGCCCCAGCATTTT.

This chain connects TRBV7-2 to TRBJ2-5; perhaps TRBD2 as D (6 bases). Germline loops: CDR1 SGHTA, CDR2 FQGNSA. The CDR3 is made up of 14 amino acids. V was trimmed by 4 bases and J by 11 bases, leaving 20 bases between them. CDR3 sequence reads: CASSSWTAEGEQYF. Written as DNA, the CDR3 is TGTGCCAGCAGCTCGTGGACCGCGGAGGGAGAGCAGTACTTC.

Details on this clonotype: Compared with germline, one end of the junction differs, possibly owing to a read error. The CDR3: CASSSISNTGERFF. In DNA form, the CDR3 reads TGTGCCAGCAGTTCTATCTCGAACACCGGGGAGCGGTTTTTT. This chain uses TRBV12-3 or TRBV12-4 with TRBJ2-2, with D maybe TRBD2 (5 bases). The CDR3 contains 14 residues.

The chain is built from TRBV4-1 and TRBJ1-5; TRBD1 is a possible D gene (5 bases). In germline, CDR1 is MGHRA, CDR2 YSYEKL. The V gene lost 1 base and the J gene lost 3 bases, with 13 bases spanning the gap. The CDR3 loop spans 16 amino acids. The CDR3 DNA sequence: TGCGCCAGCAGCCAAGGATTAAGGGGTCACAATCAGCCCCAGCATTTT. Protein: CASSQGLRGHNQPQHF.

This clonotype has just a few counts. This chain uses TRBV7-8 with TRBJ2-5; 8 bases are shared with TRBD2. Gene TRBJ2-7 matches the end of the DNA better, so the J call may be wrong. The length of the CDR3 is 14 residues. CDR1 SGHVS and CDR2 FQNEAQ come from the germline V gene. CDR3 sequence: CASSLRRGGSEQYF. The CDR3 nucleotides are TGTGCCAGCAGCTTACGTCGGGGGGGCTCCGAGCAGTACTTC.